Following are 20 T cell receptor beta chains from one sample sequenced in a study of blood T cell repertoires in COVID-19. Only in-frame clones appear in the TCRdb table, and some are missing; sequencing was by immunoSEQ multiplex PCR. The sample holds 300,000 to 350,000 clones, approximately 88% seen once. Sample: PBMCs or T cells enriched from blood (not recorded which). The receptors originated from a young man who had recovered from COVID-19.

The chain couples TRBV5-5 to TRBJ1-1; 12 nucleotides agree with TRBD1. CDR1 and CDR2 from the germline V gene are SGHKS and YYEKEE (reference sequence). The CDR3 consists of 16 residues. V lost 1 base, J lost 1 base, and 2 bases stayed unmatched. Written as DNA, the CDR3 is TGTGCCAGCAGCTTGATGGGACAGGGGGCGAACACTGAAGCTTTCTTT. It is translated as CASSLMGQGANTEAFF.

The chain links TRBV19 to TRBJ2-7; TRBD2 is a possible D gene (6 bases). Germline CDR1 and CDR2: LNHDA and SQIVND (reference sequence). The V end was cut by 4 bases, the J end by 6 bases, with 22 bases between. The CDR3 runs to 16 residues. The CDR3 DNA follows: TGTGCCAGTAGTACCTCTCCGGGACTGCACGGCAGCGAGCAGTACTTC. Translation gives CASSTSPGLHGSEQYF.

This clone was picked up one time. The chain recombines TRBV28 with TRBJ1-6; D remains unclear. This CDR3 has 14 amino acids. V dropped 8 bases and J dropped 9 bases, with 17 bases sitting between them. The germline V gene encodes CDR1 MDHEN and CDR2 SYDVKM. CDR3 nucleotides: TGTGCCAGCGACCCGGAGGGTTGGGGTTCACCCCTCCACTTT. It codes for CASDPEGWGSPLHF.

This rearrangement joins TRBV6-5 to TRBJ1-5, with a tentative D call TRBD1 (6 bases). Germline assignment: CDR1 MNHEY and CDR2 SVGAGI. With 5 bases removed from V and 5 bases from J, the gap between germline ends came to 16 bases. This CDR3 is 15 amino acids long. The CDR3 nucleotides read TGTGCCAGCAGTCAACAGGGCCGCTCCGATCAGCCCCAGCATTTT. It specifies CASSQQGRSDQPQHF.

The chain recombines TRBV18 with TRBJ1-2; 10 bases are a match to TRBD1. The ends lost 4 bases at V and 6 bases at J; junction bases unmatched: 8. CDR1 is KGHSH, CDR2 LQKENI, per germline. The CDR3 is 15 residues long. DNA of the CDR3: TGTGCCAGCTCACGTGGGACAGGGGATGAGAATGGCTACACCTTC. It yields the protein CASSRGTGDENGYTF.

This chain joins TRBV15 and TRBJ1-2, with 8 bases that match TRBD1. V lost 0 bases to trimming and J lost 1 base; unmatched junction nucleotides: 4. The CDR3 totals 16 residues. The germline V gene has CDR1 LNHNV and CDR2 YYDKDF (reference sequence). DNA of the CDR3: TGTGCCACCAGCAGAGATCAGGGGGCGTTTAACTATGGCTACACCTTC. Translating gives CATSRDQGAFNYGYTF.

V gene TRBV18 combines with J gene TRBJ1-5, with TRBD1 as a possible D gene (6 bases). Trimming took 6 bases from V and 1 from J, leaving 10 bases between them. The CDR3 sequence is 14 residues long. Per the germline V gene, CDR1 is KGHSH and CDR2 is LQKENI. DNA of the CDR3: TGTGCCAGCTCCCCCGACAGGAGCAATCAGCCCCAGCATTTT. This codes for CASSPDRSNQPQHF. Combining the CDR3 with reference TRBV18 and TRBJ1-5 gives the whole variable domain NAGVMQNPRHLVRRRGQEARLRCSPMKGHSHVYWYRQLPEEGLKFMVYLQKENIIDESGMPKERFSAEFPKEGPSILRIQQVVRGDSAAYFCASSPDRSNQPQHFGDGTRLSIL.

The rearrangement uses TRBV30 and TRBJ1-1, with 7 bases fitting TRBD1. The length of the CDR3 is 15 residues. Germline CDR1 reads GTSNPN; CDR2 reads SVGIG (reference sequence). The V gene end was trimmed by 1 base and the J gene end by 1 base; junction bases not matched to a gene: 6. CDR3: CAWSEPGQQNTEAFF. The CDR3 region has the DNA TGTGCCTGGAGTGAGCCGGGACAGCAGAACACTGAAGCTTTCTTT.

This clone was found a few times. The genes are TRBV6-1 and TRBJ2-1; 7 positions match TRBD2. V dropped 2 bases and J dropped 2; count of bases not matched to a gene: 6. This CDR3 spans 16 amino acids. In germline, CDR1 is MNHNS, CDR2 SASEGT. This CDR3 reads CASSEWGGVAYNEQFF. Written as DNA, the CDR3 is TGTGCCAGCAGTGAATGGGGGGGGGTCGCCTACAATGAGCAGTTCTTC.

This sequence joins TRBV28 and TRBJ2-7; 8 bases fit TRBD1. V dropped 6 bases and J dropped 4; count of bases not matched to a gene: 8. The CDR3 covers 14 residues. Germline V lookup: CDR1 MDHEN, CDR2 SYDVKM. This CDR3 reads CASSVGQGAYEQYF. The CDR3 DNA reads TGTGCCAGCAGCGTCGGTCAGGGGGCTTACGAGCAGTACTTC.

V gene TRBV3-1 (or the pseudogene TRBV3-2) combines with J gene TRBJ1-2, with a weak D call TRBD1 (5 bases). The germline V gene has CDR1 LGHDT and CDR2 YNNKEL (reference sequence). V was clipped by 4 bases and J by 5 bases, with 17 bases between them. The CDR3 sequence is 15 residues long. The CDR3 DNA sequence: TGTGCCAGCAGCCCACAGGCTTACCCCCTTTATGGCTACACCTTC. It specifies CASSPQAYPLYGYTF.

This chain connects TRBV28 to TRBJ2-3; possible D gene TRBD2, 6 bases. The V end lost 2 bases, the J end lost 2 bases, and 8 bases lay between the germline ends. CDR3 length: 14 residues. The V gene's germline CDR1 is MDHEN and CDR2 SYDVKM. The CDR3 bases are TGTGCCAGCAGTTTAGAACTAGCCACAGATACGCAGTATTTT. Protein: CASSLELATDTQYF. Full variable domain (rest looked up from reference TRBV28 and TRBJ2-3): DVKVTQSSRYLVKRTGEKVFLECVQDMDHENMFWYRQDPGLGLRLIYFSYDVKMKEKGDIPEGYSVSREKKERFSLILESASTNQTSMYLCASSLELATDTQYFGPGTRLTVL.

This clone was counted only a few times. The chain couples TRBV5-1 to TRBJ2-1; the D is unclear. Germline V gene sequence: CDR1 SGHRS, CDR2 YFSETQ. This CDR3 has 15 residues. V shed 3 bases and J shed 2 bases, with 12 bases lying between them. CDR3 residues: CASSSNGVAYNEQFF. The DNA of the CDR3 is TGCGCCAGCAGCTCCAATGGAGTAGCCTACAATGAGCAGTTCTTC.

The rearrangement joins TRBV6-1 to TRBJ1-1, with D hard to call. The length of the CDR3 is 13 residues. Trimming shortened V by 2 bases and J by 5 bases, and 9 bases separated the two germline ends. Germline V gene sequence: CDR1 MNHNS, CDR2 SASEGT. The CDR3 nucleotides are TGTGCCAGCAGTGAAAGTCTACGTACTGAAGCTTTCTTT. This sequence encodes CASSESLRTEAFF.

This rearrangement joins TRBV5-1 to TRBJ1-2; 8 nucleotides line up with TRBD1. This CDR3 is 14 amino acids long. CDR1 is SGHRS and CDR2 is YFSETQ in the germline V gene. V was clipped by 2 bases and J by 7 bases; unmatched bases: 7. CDR3 sequence: CASSFDRGAGGYTF. CDR3 DNA sequence: TGCGCCAGCAGCTTCGACAGGGGCGCAGGTGGCTACACCTTC.

The V gene is TRBV28, the J gene TRBJ2-1, with 10 bases aligning to TRBD1. The CDR3 covers 18 residues. With 4 bases clipped from V and 2 bases from J, the junction kept 11 bases outside the gene matches. Germline V CDR1 and CDR2: MDHEN, SYDVKM. CDR3 sequence (DNA): TGTGCCAGCAGTTCCGGGACAGGGGTCGGGGTTGCCTACAATGAGCAGTTCTTC. Its translation is CASSSGTGVGVAYNEQFF.

V is TRBV27 and J is TRBJ2-3, with 9 bases that match TRBD1. Germline CDR1 MNHEY, CDR2 SMNVEV (reference sequence). Trimming at V came to 6 bases and at J to 0 bases, leaving 4 bases not matched to a gene. This CDR3 spans 15 amino acids. In nucleotides, the CDR3 is TGTGCCAGCAGGGACGGGACAGGGAGCACAGATACGCAGTATTTT. Protein product: CASRDGTGSTDTQYF.

The V call is TRBV5-8, the J call TRBJ1-5; TRBD1 matches 8 bases. Germline V CDR1 and CDR2: SGHTS, YDEGEE. This CDR3 comprises 14 residues. J lost 10 bases, V lost 4 bases, and 10 bases had no gene match. The CDR3 DNA follows: TGTGCCAGCAGCGCGGACAGGGTAGTTTCCCCCCAGCATTTT. Translating gives CASSADRVVSPQHF.

The rearrangement links TRBV3-1 (or the pseudogene TRBV3-2) to TRBJ1-6; D gene uncertain. This CDR3 has 13 residues. Per germline, CDR1 LGHDT and CDR2 YNNKEL (reference sequence). Between the trimmed V and J ends, which lost 5 bases and 10 bases, there was a span of 12 bases. As DNA, the CDR3 is TGTGCCAGCAGCTCTAACCCGGGGTCACCCCTCCACTTT. Its translation: CASSSNPGSPLHF.

This chain connects TRBV3-1 (or the pseudogene TRBV3-2) to TRBJ1-1; D call uncertain. CDR1 and CDR2 from the germline V gene are LGHDT and YNNKEL (reference sequence). The CDR3 is 12 residues long. Trimming pared 3 bases from V and 6 bases from J, leaving 8 bases between. CDR3 loop: CASSHPPPEAFF. The CDR3 bases are TGTGCCAGCAGCCATCCCCCTCCTGAAGCTTTCTTT.